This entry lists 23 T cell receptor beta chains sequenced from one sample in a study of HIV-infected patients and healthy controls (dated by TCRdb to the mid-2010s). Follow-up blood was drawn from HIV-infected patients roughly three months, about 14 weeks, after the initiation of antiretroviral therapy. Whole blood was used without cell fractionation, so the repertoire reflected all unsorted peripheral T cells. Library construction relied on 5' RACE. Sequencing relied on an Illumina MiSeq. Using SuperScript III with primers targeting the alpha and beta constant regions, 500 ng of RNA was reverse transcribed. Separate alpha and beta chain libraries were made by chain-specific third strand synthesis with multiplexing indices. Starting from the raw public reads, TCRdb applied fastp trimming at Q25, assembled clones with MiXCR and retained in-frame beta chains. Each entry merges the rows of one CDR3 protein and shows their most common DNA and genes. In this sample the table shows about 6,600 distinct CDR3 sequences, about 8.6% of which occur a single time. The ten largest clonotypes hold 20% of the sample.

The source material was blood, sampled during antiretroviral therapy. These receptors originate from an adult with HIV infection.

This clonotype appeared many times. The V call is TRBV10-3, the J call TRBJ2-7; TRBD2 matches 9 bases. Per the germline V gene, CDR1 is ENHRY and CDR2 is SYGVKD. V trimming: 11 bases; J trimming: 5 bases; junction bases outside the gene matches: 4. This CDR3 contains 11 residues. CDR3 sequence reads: CAAGTSHEQYF. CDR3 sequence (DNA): TGTGCCGCAGGGACTAGCCACGAGCAGTACTTC.

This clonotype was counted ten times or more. CDR3 nucleotides: TGCGCCAGCAAGCAGGGGTCGAACACTGAAGCTTTCTTT. It is translated as CASKQGSNTEAFF. This chain links TRBV5-1 with TRBJ1-1; a possible D gene is TRBD1 (6 bases). Looked up from germline, CDR1 is SGHRS and CDR2 is YFSETQ. The CDR3 consists of 13 residues. Trimming stripped 6 bases from V and 1 base from J, with 10 bases between.

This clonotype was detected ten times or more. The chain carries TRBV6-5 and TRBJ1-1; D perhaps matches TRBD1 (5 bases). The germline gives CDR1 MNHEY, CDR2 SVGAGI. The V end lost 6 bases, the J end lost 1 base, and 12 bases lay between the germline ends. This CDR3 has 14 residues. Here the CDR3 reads CASRKGRENTEAFF. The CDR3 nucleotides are TGTGCCAGCAGAAAGGGGCGCGAGAACACTGAAGCTTTCTTT.

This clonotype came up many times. As DNA, the CDR3 is TGTGCCAGTAGAAGTGGGGGGAACTCCTACGAGCAGTACTTC. The encoded protein is CASRSGGNSYEQYF. V gene TRBV19 combines with J gene TRBJ2-7; D perhaps matches TRBD2 (6 bases). Between the trimmed V and J ends, which lost 6 bases and 0 bases, there was a span of 12 bases. CDR3 length: 14 residues. Germline V gene lookup returns CDR1 LNHDA and CDR2 SQIVND (reference sequence).

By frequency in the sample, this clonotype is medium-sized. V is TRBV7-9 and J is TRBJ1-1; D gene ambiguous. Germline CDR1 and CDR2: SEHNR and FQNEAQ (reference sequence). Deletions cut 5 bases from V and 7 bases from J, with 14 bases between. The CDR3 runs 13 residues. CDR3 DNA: TGTGCCAGCAGCACGGACGGACCGGGTGAAGCTTTCTTT. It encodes CASSTDGPGEAFF.

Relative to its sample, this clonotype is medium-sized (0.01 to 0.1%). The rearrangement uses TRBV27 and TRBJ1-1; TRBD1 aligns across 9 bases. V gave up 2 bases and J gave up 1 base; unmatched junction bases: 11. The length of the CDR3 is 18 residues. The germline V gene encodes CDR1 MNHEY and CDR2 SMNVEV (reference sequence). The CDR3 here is CASSLRVRQGVANTEAFF. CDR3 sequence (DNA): TGTGCCAGCAGTTTAAGGGTTAGACAGGGGGTCGCGAACACTGAAGCTTTCTTT.

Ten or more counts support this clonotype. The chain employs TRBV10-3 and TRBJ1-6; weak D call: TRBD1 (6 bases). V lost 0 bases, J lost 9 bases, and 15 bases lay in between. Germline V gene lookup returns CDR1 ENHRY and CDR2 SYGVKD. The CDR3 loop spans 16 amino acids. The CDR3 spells CAISESLQGLGSPLHF. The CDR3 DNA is TGTGCCATCAGTGAGTCGCTACAGGGCTTAGGTTCACCCCTCCACTTT.

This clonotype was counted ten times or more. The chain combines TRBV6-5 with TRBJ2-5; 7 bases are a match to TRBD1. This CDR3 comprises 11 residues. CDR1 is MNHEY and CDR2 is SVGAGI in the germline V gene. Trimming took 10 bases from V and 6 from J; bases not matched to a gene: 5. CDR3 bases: TGTGCCATACGGACAGGAAAGACCCAGTACTTC. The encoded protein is CAIRTGKTQYF.

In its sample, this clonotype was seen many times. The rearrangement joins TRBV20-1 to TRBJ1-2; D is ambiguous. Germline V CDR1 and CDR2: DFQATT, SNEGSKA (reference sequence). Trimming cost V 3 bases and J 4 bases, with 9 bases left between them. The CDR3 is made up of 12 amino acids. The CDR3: CSASMGPYGYTF. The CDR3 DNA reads TGCAGTGCTAGTATGGGTCCCTATGGCTACACCTTC.

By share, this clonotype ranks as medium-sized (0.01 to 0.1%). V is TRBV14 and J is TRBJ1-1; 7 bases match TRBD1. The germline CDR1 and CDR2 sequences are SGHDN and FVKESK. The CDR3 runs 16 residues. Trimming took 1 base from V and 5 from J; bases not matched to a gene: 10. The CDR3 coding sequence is TGTGCCAGCAGCCAAGGACAGGGAGGTATGTGGACTGAAGCTTTCTTT. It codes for CASSQGQGGMWTEAFF. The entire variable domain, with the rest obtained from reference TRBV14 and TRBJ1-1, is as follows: EAGVTQFPSHSVIEKGQTVTLRCDPISGHDNLYWYRRVMGKEIKFLLHFVKESKQDESGMPNNRFLAERTGGTYSTLKVQPAELEDSGVYFCASSQGQGGMWTEAFFGQGTRLTVV.

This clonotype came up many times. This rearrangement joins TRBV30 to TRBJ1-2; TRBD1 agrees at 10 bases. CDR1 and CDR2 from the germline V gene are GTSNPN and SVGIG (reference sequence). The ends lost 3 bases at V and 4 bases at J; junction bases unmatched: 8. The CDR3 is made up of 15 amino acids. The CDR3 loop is CAWRGERTGGYGYTF. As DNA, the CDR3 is TGTGCCTGGAGGGGGGAACGGACAGGGGGCTATGGCTACACCTTC.

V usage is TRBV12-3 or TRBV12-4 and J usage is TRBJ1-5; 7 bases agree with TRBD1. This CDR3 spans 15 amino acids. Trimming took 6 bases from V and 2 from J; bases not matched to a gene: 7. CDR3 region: CASSPRGPGNQPQHF. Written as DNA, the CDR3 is TGTGCCAGCAGCCCGAGGGGGCCCGGCAATCAGCCCCAGCATTTT.

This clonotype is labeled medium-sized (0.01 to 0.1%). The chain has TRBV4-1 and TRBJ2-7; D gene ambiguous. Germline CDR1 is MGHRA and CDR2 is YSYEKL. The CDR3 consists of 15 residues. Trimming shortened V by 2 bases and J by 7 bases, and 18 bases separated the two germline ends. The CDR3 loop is CASSQFVDPPREQYF. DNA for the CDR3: TGCGCCAGCAGCCAATTTGTGGACCCACCGCGAGAGCAGTACTTC.

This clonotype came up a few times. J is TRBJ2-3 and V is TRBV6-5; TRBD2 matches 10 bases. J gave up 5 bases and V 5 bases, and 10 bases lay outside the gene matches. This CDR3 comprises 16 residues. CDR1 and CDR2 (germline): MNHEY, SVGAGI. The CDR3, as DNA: TGTGCCAGCAGTCATTTGACTAGCGGGTTGGGAGATACGCAGTATTTT. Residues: CASSHLTSGLGDTQYF.

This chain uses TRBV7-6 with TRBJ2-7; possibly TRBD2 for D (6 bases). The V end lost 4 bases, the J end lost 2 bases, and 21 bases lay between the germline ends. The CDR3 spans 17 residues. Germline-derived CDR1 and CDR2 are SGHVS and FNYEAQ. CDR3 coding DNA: TGTGCCAGCAGCTCCGATGGCCAGCGGAGGGAAGCCTACGAGCAGTACTTC. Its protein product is CASSSDGQRREAYEQYF. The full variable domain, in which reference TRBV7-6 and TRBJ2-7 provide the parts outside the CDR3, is GAGVSQSPRYKVTKRGQDVALRCDPISGHVSLYWYRQALGQGPEFLTYFNYEAQQDKSGLPNDRFSAERPEGSISTLTIQRTEQRDSAMYRCASSSDGQRREAYEQYFGPGTRLTVT.

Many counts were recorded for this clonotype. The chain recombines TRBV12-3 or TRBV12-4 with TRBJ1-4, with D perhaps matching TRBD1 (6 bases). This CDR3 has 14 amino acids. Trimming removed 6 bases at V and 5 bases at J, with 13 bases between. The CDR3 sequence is CASSRRRGNEKLFF. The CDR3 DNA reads TGTGCCAGCAGCCGTAGGAGGGGGAATGAAAAACTGTTTTTT.

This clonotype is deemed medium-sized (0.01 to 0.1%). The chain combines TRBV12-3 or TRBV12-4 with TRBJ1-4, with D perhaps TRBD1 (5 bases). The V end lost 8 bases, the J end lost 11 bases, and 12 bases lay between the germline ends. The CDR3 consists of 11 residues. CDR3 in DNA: TGTGCCAGCGGGACTGGGCCTAAACTGTTTTTT. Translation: CASGTGPKLFF.

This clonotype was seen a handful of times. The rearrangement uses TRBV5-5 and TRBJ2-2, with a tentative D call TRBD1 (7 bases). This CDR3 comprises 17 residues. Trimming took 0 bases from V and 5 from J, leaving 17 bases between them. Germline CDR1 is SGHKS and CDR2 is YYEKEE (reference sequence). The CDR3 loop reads CASSLGVEGARTGELFF. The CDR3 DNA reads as TGTGCCAGCAGCTTGGGAGTGGAGGGGGCGCGTACCGGGGAGCTGTTTTTT.

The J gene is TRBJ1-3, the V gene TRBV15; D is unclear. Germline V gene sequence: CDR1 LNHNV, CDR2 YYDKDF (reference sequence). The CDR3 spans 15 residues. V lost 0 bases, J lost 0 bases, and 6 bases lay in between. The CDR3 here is CATSREPGSGNTIYF. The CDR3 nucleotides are TGTGCCACCAGCAGAGAACCTGGCTCTGGAAACACCATATATTTT.

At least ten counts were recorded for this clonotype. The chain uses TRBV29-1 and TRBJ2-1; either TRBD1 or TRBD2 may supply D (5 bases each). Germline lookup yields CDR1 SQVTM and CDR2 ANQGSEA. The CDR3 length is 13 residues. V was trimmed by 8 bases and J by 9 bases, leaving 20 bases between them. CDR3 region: CSIPGTQEGEQFF. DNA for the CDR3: TGCAGCATACCCGGGACCCAAGAGGGTGAGCAGTTCTTC.

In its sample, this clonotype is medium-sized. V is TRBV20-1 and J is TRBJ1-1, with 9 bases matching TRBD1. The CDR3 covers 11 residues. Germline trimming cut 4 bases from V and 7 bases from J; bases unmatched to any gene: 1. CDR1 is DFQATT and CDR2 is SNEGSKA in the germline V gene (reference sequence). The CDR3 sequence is CSATGQGEAFF. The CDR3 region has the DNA TGCAGTGCTACGGGACAGGGTGAAGCTTTCTTT.

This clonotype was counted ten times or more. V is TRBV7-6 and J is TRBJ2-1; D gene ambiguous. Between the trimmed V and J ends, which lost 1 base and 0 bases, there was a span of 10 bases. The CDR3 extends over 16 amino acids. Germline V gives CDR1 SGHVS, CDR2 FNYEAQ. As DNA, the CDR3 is TGTGCCAGCAGCTTAGATTCGTCGAGCTCCTACAATGAGCAGTTCTTC. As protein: CASSLDSSSSYNEQFF.

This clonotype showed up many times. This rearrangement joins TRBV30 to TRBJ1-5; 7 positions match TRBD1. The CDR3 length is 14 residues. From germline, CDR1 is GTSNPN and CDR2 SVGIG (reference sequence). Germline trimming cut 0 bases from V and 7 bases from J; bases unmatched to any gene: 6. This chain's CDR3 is CAWSVSGGDQPQHF. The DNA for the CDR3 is TGTGCCTGGAGTGTCTCAGGGGGTGACCAGCCCCAGCATTTT.